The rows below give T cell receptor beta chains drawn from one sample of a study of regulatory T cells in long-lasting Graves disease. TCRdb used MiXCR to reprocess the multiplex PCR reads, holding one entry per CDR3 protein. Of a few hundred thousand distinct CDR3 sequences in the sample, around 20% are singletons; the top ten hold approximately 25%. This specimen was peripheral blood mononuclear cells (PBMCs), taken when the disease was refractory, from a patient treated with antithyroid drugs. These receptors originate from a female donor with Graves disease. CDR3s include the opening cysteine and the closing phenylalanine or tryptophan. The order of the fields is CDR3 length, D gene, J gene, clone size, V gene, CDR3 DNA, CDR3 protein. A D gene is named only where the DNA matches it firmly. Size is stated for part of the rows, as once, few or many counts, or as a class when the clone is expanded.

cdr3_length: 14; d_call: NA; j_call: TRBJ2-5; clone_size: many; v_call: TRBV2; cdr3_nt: TGTGCCAGCAGTGACGTGACTAGGAGCGAGACCCAGTACTTC; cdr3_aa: CASSDVTRSETQYF
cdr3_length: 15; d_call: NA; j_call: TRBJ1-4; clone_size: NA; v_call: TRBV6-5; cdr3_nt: TGTGCCAGCAGTTGGGTCGGACAAAACAATGAAAAACTGTTTTTT; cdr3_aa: CASSWVGQNNEKLFF
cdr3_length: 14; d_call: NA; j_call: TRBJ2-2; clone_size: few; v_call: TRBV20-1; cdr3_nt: TGCAGTGCTAGAGCTACTAGTGTGACCGGGGAGCTGTTTTTT; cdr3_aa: CSARATSVTGELFF
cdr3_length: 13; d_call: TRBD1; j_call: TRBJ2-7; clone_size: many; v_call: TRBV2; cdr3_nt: TGTGCCAGCACCCGCCCAGGGGGCGACGAGCAGTACTTC; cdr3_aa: CASTRPGGDEQYF
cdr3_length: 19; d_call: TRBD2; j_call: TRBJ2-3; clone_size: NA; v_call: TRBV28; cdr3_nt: TGTGCCAGCAGTTTACCCGGACTAGCGGGAGACGATGGCACAGATACGCAGTATTTT; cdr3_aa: CASSLPGLAGDDGTDTQYF
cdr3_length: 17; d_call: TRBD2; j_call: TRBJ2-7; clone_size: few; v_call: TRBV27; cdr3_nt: TGTGCCAGCAGTCCAATCTTTTTCGGGGGGTTGAGCTACGAGCAGTACTTC; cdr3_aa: CASSPIFFGGLSYEQYF
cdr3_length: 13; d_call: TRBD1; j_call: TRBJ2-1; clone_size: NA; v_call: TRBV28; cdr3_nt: TGTGCCAGCAACACAGGGGGTCTCAATGAGCAGTTCTTC; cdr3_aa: CASNTGGLNEQFF
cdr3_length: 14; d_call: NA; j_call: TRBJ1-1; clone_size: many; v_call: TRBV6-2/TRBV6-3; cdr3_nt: TGTGCCAGCAGACTGCAGGGTACGAACACTGAAGCTTTCTTT; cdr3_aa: CASRLQGTNTEAFF
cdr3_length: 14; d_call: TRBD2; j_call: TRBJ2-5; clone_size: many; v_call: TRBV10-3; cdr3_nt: TGTGCCATCAGTCGAGCGGGAGGGCGTGAGACCCAGTACTTC; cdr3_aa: CAISRAGGRETQYF
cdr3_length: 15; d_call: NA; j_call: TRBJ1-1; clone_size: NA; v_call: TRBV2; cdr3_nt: TGCGCCAGCAGCCACCCTCAGGGATCTGGGACTGAAGCTTTCTTT; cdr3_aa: CASSHPQGSGTEAFF
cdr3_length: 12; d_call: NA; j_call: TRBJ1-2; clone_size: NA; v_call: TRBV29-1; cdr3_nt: TGCAGCGTTGAACTGGGTAGCATTGGCTACACCTTC; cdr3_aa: CSVELGSIGYTF
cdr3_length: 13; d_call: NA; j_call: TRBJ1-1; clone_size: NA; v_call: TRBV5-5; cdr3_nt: TGTGCCAGCAGCTTGCCAGGGGCGAATGAAGCTTTCTTT; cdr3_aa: CASSLPGANEAFF
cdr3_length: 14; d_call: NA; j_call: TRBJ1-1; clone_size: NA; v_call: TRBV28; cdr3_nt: TGTGCCAGCAGCACGGGCGGGGCTAACACTGAAGCTTTCTTT; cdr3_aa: CASSTGGANTEAFF
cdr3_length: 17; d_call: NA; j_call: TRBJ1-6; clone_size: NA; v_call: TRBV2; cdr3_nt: TGTGCCAGCAGTGAAATGAACCCAAGCTCCTATAATTCACCCCTCCACTTT; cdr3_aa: CASSEMNPSSYNSPLHF
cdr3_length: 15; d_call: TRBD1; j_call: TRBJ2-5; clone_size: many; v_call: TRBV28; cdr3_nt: TGTGCCAGCAGGACAGGGGACAGCGTTAAGAAGACCCAGTACTTC; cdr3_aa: CASRTGDSVKKTQYF
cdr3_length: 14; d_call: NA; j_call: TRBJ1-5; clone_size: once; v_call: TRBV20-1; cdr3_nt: TGCAGTGCCCAGAGGGGTGTTACCGATCAGCCCCAGCATTTT; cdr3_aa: CSAQRGVTDQPQHF
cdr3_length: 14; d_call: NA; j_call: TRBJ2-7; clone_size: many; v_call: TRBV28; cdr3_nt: TGTGCCAGCAGTTTAGGGACTGCTACCTACGAGCAGTACTTC; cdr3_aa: CASSLGTATYEQYF
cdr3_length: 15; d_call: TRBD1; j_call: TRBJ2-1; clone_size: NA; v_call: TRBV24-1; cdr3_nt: TGTGCCACCAGTGATCTCCTGAGACAGGGTAATGAGCAGTTCTTC; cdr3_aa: CATSDLLRQGNEQFF
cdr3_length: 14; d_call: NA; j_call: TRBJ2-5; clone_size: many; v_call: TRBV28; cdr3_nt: TGTGCCAGCAGTCCCCTATCCCGACAAGAGACCCAGTACTTC; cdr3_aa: CASSPLSRQETQYF
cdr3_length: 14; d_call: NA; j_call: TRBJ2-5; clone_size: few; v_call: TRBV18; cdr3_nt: TGTGCCAGCTCACCACTAGCTTCGGAAGAGACCCAGTACTTC; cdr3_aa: CASSPLASEETQYF
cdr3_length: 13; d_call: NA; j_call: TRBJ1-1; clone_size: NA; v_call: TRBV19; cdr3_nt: TGTACCAGTAGTATACGGGTGAACACTGAGGCTTTCTTT; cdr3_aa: CTSSIRVNTEAFF
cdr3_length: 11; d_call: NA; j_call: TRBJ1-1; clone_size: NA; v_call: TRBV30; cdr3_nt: TGTGCCTGGAGGACAGTCACTGAAGCTTTCTTT; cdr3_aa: CAWRTVTEAFF
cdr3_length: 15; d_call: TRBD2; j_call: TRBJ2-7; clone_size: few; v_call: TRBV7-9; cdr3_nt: TGTGCCAGCAGCTTAGTCGGGGGAGGGGTGGACGAGCAGTACTTC; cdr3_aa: CASSLVGGGVDEQYF
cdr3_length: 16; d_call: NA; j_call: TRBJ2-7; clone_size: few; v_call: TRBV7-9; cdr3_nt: TGTGCCAGCAGCTTAGCTTCCGGGATTAAGTCCTACGAGCAGTACTTC; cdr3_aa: CASSLASGIKSYEQYF
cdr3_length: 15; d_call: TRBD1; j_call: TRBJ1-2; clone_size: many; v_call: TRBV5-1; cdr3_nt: TGCGCCAGCAGCTCACGGACAGGGGGGGACTATGGCTACACCTTC; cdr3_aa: CASSSRTGGDYGYTF
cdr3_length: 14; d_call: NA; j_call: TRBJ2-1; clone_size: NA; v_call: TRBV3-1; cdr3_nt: TGTGCCAGCAGCCTAGCCCTTTGGAGCAATGAGCAGTTCTTC; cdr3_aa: CASSLALWSNEQFF
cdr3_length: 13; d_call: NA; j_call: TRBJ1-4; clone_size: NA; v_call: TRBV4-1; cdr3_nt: TGCGCCAGCAGCCAAGTATTACGAGAAAAACTGTTTTTT; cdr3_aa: CASSQVLREKLFF
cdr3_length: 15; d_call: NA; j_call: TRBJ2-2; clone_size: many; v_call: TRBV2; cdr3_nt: TGTGCCAGCAGACTAAATGGCCAGAACACCGGGGAGCTGTTTTTT; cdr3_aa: CASRLNGQNTGELFF
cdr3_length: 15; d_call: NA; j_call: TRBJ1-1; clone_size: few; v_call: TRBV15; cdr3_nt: TGTGCCACCAGCAGAGTTGATTCAGCGAACACTGAAGCTTTCTTT; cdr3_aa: CATSRVDSANTEAFF
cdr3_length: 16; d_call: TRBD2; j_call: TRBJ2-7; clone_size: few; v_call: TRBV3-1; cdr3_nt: TGTGCCAGCAGCCAAGATCCCCTAGCGGGAGTGTACGAGCAGTACTTC; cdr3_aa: CASSQDPLAGVYEQYF
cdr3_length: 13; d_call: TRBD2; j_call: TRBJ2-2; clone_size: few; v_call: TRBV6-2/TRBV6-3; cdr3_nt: TGTGCCAGCAGGCGAGCGGGAGCCGGGGAGCTGTTTTTT; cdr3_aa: CASRRAGAGELFF
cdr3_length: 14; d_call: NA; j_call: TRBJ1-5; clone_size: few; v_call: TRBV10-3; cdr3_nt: TGTGCCATCAGGAGCGATAAGGGTGGCCAGCCCCAGCATTTT; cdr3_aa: CAIRSDKGGQPQHF
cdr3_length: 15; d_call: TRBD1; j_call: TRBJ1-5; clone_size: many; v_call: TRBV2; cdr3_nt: TGTGCCAGCAGGGACAGGGAGTATAGCAATCAGCCCCAGCATTTT; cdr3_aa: CASRDREYSNQPQHF
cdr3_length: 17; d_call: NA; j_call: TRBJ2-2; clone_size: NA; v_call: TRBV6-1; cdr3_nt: TGTGCCAGCAGCCCAGTCTACCGCAGGTTACGGACCGGGGAGCTGTTTTTT; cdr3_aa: CASSPVYRRLRTGELFF
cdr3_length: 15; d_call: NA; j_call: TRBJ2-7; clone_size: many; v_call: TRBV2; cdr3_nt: TGTGCCAGCAGTGCCGACTACCGTTACCCCTACGAGCAGTACTTC; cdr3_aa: CASSADYRYPYEQYF
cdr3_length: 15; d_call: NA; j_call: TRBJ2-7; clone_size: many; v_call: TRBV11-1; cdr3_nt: TGTGCCAGCAGCTTAGTCTCAGGCAGCTCCTACGAGCAGTACTTC; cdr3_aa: CASSLVSGSSYEQYF
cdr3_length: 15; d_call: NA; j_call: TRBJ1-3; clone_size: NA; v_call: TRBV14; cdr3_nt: TGTGCCAGCAGCCAAGATGGGAACTCTGGAAACACCATATATTTT; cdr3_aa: CASSQDGNSGNTIYF
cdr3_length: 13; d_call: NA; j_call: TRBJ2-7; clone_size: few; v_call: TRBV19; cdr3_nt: TGTGCCAGCGGGGAGCGGATAACCTACGAGCAGTACTTC; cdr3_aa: CASGERITYEQYF
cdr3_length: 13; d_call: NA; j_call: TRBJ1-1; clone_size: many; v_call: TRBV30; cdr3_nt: TGTGCCTCGCCTGTTGAGGGTATGGTTGAAGCTTTCTTT; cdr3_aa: CASPVEGMVEAFF
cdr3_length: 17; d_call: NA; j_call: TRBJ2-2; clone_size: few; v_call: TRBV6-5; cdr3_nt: TGTGCCAGCAGTTACTCGATGGAGGAGATGAACACCGGGGAGCTGTTTTTT; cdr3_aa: CASSYSMEEMNTGELFF
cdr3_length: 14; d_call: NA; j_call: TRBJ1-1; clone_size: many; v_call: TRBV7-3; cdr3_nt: TGTGCCAGCAGCCCGTCAGGGGTTGACACTGAAGCTTTCTTT; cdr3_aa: CASSPSGVDTEAFF
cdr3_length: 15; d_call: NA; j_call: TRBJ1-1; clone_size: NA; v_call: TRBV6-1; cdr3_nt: TGTGCCAGCAGTCCCCGGGACCTAGTGAACACTGAAGCTTTCTTT; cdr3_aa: CASSPRDLVNTEAFF
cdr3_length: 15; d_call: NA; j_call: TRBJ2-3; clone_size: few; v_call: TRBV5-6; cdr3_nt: TGTGCCAGCAACTTGAGGGGAAGGGGCACAGATACGCAGTATTTT; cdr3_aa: CASNLRGRGTDTQYF
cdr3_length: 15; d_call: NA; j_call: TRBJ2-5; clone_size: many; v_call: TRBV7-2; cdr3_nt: TGTGCCAGCAGCTACCCGGGACATAGAGAAGAGACCCAGTACTTC; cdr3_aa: CASSYPGHREETQYF
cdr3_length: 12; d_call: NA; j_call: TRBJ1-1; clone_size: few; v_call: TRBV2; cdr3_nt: TGTGCCAGCAGTGAAACCGGGGGTGAAGCTTTCTTT; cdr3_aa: CASSETGGEAFF
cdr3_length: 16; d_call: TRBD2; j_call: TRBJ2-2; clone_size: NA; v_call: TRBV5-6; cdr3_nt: TGTGCCAGCAGCCCACTAGCGTTAGGAGCCGGCGGGGAGCTGTTTTTT; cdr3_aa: CASSPLALGAGGELFF
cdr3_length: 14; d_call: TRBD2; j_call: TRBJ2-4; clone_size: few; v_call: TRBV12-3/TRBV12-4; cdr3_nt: TGTGCCAGCAGCCCGAGCGGGATTGAGAACATTCAGTACTTC; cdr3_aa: CASSPSGIENIQYF
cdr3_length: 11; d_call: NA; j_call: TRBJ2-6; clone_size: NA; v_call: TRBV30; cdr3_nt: TGTGCCTGGGGGCCCTCCAACGTCCTGACTTTC; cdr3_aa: CAWGPSNVLTF
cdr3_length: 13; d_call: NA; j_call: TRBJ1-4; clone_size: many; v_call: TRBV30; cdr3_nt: TGTGCCTGGAGGGTGGACAGAAATGAAAAACTGTTTTTT; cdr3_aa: CAWRVDRNEKLFF
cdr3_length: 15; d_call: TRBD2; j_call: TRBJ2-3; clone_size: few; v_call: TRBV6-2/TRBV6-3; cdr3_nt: TGTGCCAGCAGTTTTCAGACTAGCGGCACAGATACGCAGTATTTT; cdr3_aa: CASSFQTSGTDTQYF
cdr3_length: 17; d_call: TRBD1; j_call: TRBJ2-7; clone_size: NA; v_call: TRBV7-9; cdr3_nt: TGTGCCAGCAGCCCCGGACAGGGTAGACCTGCGGCCTACGAGCAGTACTTC; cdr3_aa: CASSPGQGRPAAYEQYF
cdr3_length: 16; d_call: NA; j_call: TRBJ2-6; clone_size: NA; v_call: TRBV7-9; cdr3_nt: TGTGCCAGCAGCTCACAGGGACCAACTGGGGCCAACGTCCTGACTTTC; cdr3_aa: CASSSQGPTGANVLTF
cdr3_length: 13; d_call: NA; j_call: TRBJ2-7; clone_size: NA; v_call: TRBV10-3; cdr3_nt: TGTGCCATCAGTGACGGACTGGTCGACGAGCAGTACTTC; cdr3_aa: CAISDGLVDEQYF
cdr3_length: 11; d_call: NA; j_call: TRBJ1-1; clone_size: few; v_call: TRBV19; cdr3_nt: TGTGCCAGTAGTGTTGACAGAAAAGCTTTCTTT; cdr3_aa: CASSVDRKAFF
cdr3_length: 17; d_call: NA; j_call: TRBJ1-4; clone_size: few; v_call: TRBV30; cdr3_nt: TGTGCCTGGAGTGTACTTATGGAGGGTGCAACTAATGAAAAACTGTTTTTT; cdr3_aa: CAWSVLMEGATNEKLFF
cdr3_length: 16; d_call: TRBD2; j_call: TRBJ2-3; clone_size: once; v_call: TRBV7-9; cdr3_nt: TGTGCCAGCAGCTTAGTAACGGGAGGGCCGCTTGATACGCAGTATTTT; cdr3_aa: CASSLVTGGPLDTQYF
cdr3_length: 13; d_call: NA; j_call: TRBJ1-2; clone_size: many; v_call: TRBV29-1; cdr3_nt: TGCAGCGTCCAAGGACTGGTCTGGAGTGGCTACACCTTC; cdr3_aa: CSVQGLVWSGYTF
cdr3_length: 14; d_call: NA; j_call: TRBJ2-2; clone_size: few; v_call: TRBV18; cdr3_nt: TGTGCCAGCTCACCACCGTCAGGCACCGGGGAGCTGTTTTTT; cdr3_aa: CASSPPSGTGELFF
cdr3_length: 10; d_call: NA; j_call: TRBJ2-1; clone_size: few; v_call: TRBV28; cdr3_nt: TGTGCCAGCACTGGCAATGAGCAGTTCTTC; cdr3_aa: CASTGNEQFF